The sequence of this T cell receptor (beta chain) was determined in a study of cytomegalovirus exposure and HLA in healthy donors. Points from the study as a whole: Among TCR sequences, most were rare, though some public TCRs appeared in many donors.

The PCR had 60 Vbeta and 13 Jbeta primers. Assay used: immunoSEQ multiplex PCR; TCRdb lists only in-frame clones, some missing. The sample yields about 250,000 clones, approximately 81% seen once. This CDR3 is built from 14 residues. Germline V gene sequence: CDR1 SGHTA, CDR2 FQGNSA. V lost 2 bases to trimming and J lost 1 base, with 7 bases between them. Comment on this clone: Its antigen is unidentified.

The receptor was derived from a girl aged 2-10 years in good health and CMV-seronegative. Sequenced: PBMCs. This chain connects TRBV7-2 to TRBJ2-3, with TRBD2 as a possible D gene (6 bases). CDR3 DNA: TGTGCCAGCAGCTTATGGGGGGGCACAGATACGCAGTATTTT. It is translated as CASSLWGGTDTQYF.